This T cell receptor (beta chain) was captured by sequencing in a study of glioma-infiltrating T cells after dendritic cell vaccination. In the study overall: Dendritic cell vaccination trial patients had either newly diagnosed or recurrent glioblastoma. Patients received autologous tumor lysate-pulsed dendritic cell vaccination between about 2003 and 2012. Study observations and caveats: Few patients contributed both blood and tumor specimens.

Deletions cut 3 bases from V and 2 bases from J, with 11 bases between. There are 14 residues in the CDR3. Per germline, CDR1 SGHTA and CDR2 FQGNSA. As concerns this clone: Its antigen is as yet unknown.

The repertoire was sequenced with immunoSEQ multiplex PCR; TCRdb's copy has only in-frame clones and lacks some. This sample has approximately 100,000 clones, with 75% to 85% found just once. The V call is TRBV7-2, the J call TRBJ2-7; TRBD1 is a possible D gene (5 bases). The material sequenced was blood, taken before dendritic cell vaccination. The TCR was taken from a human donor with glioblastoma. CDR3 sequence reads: CASSLAPGPYEQYF. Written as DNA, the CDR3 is TGTGCCAGCAGCTTGGCGCCAGGGCCCTACGAGCAGTACTTC.